Listed below are T cell receptor beta chains from one sample, sequenced in a study of shared clonotypes between healthy human individuals. Produced via immunoSEQ multiplex PCR; TCRdb's table is partial and in-frame only. The table records about 680,000 clones, 73% of them present only once. Sequenced input: memory CD4+ T cells sorted from blood. These receptors were taken from a woman in her 30s in good health. The CDR3 runs from the conserved cysteine through the conserved F or W. D genes are given only for firm matches. For some rows the clone size is stated as once, few or many, or as a class when expanded; others skip it.

abundance: .; len: 13; d_gene: .; v_gene: TRBV28; j_gene: TRBJ1-2; CDR3nt: TGTGCCAGCAGTTTTCACGGGGGCTATGGCTACACCTTC; CDR3aa: CASSFHGGYGYTF
abundance: .; len: 14; d_gene: .; v_gene: TRBV10-2; j_gene: TRBJ1-1; CDR3nt: TGCGCCAGCAGCGAAAGCAGGGAACGAACTGAAGCTTTCTTT; CDR3aa: CASSESRERTEAFF
abundance: .; len: 16; d_gene: .; v_gene: TRBV7-2; j_gene: TRBJ2-2; CDR3nt: TGTGCCAGCAGCCCCGGGGGCCACGCGAACACCGGGGAGCTGTTTTTT; CDR3aa: CASSPGGHANTGELFF
abundance: .; len: 11; d_gene: .; v_gene: TRBV20-1; j_gene: TRBJ1-1; CDR3nt: TGCAGTGCTGGGGTCAACACTGAAGCTTTCTTT; CDR3aa: CSAGVNTEAFF
abundance: .; len: 13; d_gene: .; v_gene: TRBV10-2; j_gene: TRBJ2-7; CDR3nt: TGCGCCAGCGGGCTGGATGGATCCTACGAGCAGTACTTC; CDR3aa: CASGLDGSYEQYF
abundance: .; len: 14; d_gene: TRBD2; v_gene: TRBV7-9; j_gene: TRBJ2-2; CDR3nt: TGTGCCAGCGGAACGGGGGGGAACACCGGGGAGCTGTTTTTT; CDR3aa: CASGTGGNTGELFF
abundance: .; len: 14; d_gene: .; v_gene: TRBV7-8; j_gene: TRBJ2-7; CDR3nt: TGTGCCAGCAGCTTAGGGGGCATCTCCTACGAGCAGTACTTC; CDR3aa: CASSLGGISYEQYF
abundance: .; len: 15; d_gene: TRBD2; v_gene: TRBV2; j_gene: TRBJ2-2; CDR3nt: TGTGCCAGCAGTGAGTCTAGCGGGTACACCGGGGAGCTGTTTTTT; CDR3aa: CASSESSGYTGELFF
abundance: .; len: 17; d_gene: .; v_gene: TRBV7-9; j_gene: TRBJ1-3; CDR3nt: TGTGCCAGCAGCGGATCCTTCGGGGGTGGTGCTGGAAACACCATATATTTT; CDR3aa: CASSGSFGGGAGNTIYF
abundance: .; len: 16; d_gene: .; v_gene: TRBV28; j_gene: TRBJ1-1; CDR3nt: TGTGCCAGCAGTTCTTTCTACAGGGCGGGGAGGTCTGAAGCTTTCTTT; CDR3aa: CASSSFYRAGRSEAFF
abundance: medium-sized; len: 13; d_gene: .; v_gene: TRBV30; j_gene: TRBJ1-1; CDR3nt: TGTGCCTGGAGCGCTTTAGTGAACACTGAAGCTTTCTTT; CDR3aa: CAWSALVNTEAFF
abundance: .; len: 15; d_gene: .; v_gene: TRBV25-1; j_gene: TRBJ1-5; CDR3nt: TGTGCCAGCAGTGAATCCCTTTATAGCAATCAGCCCCAGCATTTT; CDR3aa: CASSESLYSNQPQHF
abundance: .; len: 11; d_gene: .; v_gene: TRBV30; j_gene: TRBJ1-2; CDR3nt: TGTGCCTGGGGATTGGCGGGTGGCTACACCTTC; CDR3aa: CAWGLAGGYTF
abundance: .; len: 21; d_gene: TRBD2; v_gene: TRBV5-1; j_gene: TRBJ2-1; CDR3nt: TGCGCCAGCAGCTTGGCCCTTCTAGCGGGAGGGCCCTCAGGGGTAGGCAATGAGCAGTTCTTC; CDR3aa: CASSLALLAGGPSGVGNEQFF
abundance: .; len: 12; d_gene: .; v_gene: TRBV28; j_gene: TRBJ1-2; CDR3nt: TGTGCCAGCAGTTGGAGGGACTATGGCTACACCTTC; CDR3aa: CASSWRDYGYTF
abundance: .; len: 17; d_gene: .; v_gene: TRBV28; j_gene: TRBJ1-2; CDR3nt: TGTGCCAGCAGTGGAGAAGGGACACCAGATACGAACTATGGCTACACCTTC; CDR3aa: CASSGEGTPDTNYGYTF
abundance: .; len: 18; d_gene: TRBD2; v_gene: TRBV11-2; j_gene: TRBJ2-4; CDR3nt: TGTGCCAGCAGCTTTCCCCCCACCTCGACTAGCGGGCAAAACATTCAGTACTTC; CDR3aa: CASSFPPTSTSGQNIQYF
abundance: .; len: 12; d_gene: TRBD1; v_gene: TRBV2; j_gene: TRBJ1-2; CDR3nt: TGTGCCAGCAGTGAGATGGACAGGGGAGGAACCTTC; CDR3aa: CASSEMDRGGTF
abundance: few; len: 15; d_gene: .; v_gene: TRBV7-9; j_gene: TRBJ2-3; CDR3nt: TGTGCCAGCAGCACGTACGCGGGAAGATCAGATACGCAGTATTTT; CDR3aa: CASSTYAGRSDTQYF
abundance: .; len: 12; d_gene: .; v_gene: TRBV19; j_gene: TRBJ1-5; CDR3nt: TGTGCCAGTGACAGCCCCAATCAGCCCCAGCATTTT; CDR3aa: CASDSPNQPQHF
abundance: few; len: 14; d_gene: .; v_gene: TRBV7-9; j_gene: TRBJ1-1; CDR3nt: TGTGCCAGCAGCCCGGGGGCCCAGGTGACTGAAGCTTTCTTT; CDR3aa: CASSPGAQVTEAFF
abundance: .; len: 13; d_gene: .; v_gene: TRBV25-1; j_gene: TRBJ2-2; CDR3nt: TGTGCCAGCACGGCAGGGTTCACCGGGGAGCTGTTTTTT; CDR3aa: CASTAGFTGELFF
abundance: .; len: 16; d_gene: .; v_gene: TRBV28; j_gene: TRBJ1-5; CDR3nt: TGTGCCAGCAGTTACTGGACACCACCTCGCAATCAGCCCCAGCATTTT; CDR3aa: CASSYWTPPRNQPQHF
abundance: .; len: 15; d_gene: .; v_gene: TRBV27; j_gene: TRBJ1-4; CDR3nt: TGTGCCAGCAGGGAGGGGGGCGAGACAAATGAAAAACTGTTTTTT; CDR3aa: CASREGGETNEKLFF
abundance: .; len: 13; d_gene: .; v_gene: TRBV5-1; j_gene: TRBJ2-7; CDR3nt: TGCGCCAGCAGCTTGGGGGACCAGTACGAGCAGTACTTC; CDR3aa: CASSLGDQYEQYF
abundance: .; len: 16; d_gene: TRBD2; v_gene: TRBV4-1; j_gene: TRBJ2-5; CDR3nt: TGCGCCAGCAGCCCTAGCGGGGGCGATTCGGGGGAGACCCAGTACTTC; CDR3aa: CASSPSGGDSGETQYF
abundance: .; len: 14; d_gene: TRBD2; v_gene: TRBV7-7; j_gene: TRBJ2-3; CDR3nt: TGTGCCAGCAGCCTAGCGGGAGGGACAGATACGCAGTATTTT; CDR3aa: CASSLAGGTDTQYF
abundance: .; len: 16; d_gene: .; v_gene: TRBV28; j_gene: TRBJ1-4; CDR3nt: TGTGCCAGCAGTTTAGTTCCCGGGCAGGGAAATGAAAAACTGTTTTTT; CDR3aa: CASSLVPGQGNEKLFF
abundance: .; len: 12; d_gene: .; v_gene: TRBV7-9; j_gene: TRBJ1-3; CDR3nt: TGTGCCAGCAGCCCCTCGGGAAACACCATATATTTT; CDR3aa: CASSPSGNTIYF
abundance: .; len: 14; d_gene: .; v_gene: TRBV2; j_gene: TRBJ2-1; CDR3nt: TGTGCCAGCAGGGAACAGGGGGGAGGGGATGAGCAGTTCTTC; CDR3aa: CASREQGGGDEQFF
abundance: .; len: 12; d_gene: .; v_gene: TRBV9; j_gene: TRBJ2-1; CDR3nt: TGTGCCAGCAGCGTAGCTGGCAATGAGCAGTTCTTC; CDR3aa: CASSVAGNEQFF
abundance: .; len: 14; d_gene: .; v_gene: TRBV2; j_gene: TRBJ2-5; CDR3nt: TGTGCCAGCCTCTTTCCAGGGGCCCAAGAGACCCAGTACTTC; CDR3aa: CASLFPGAQETQYF
abundance: .; len: 12; d_gene: .; v_gene: TRBV6-1; j_gene: TRBJ2-7; CDR3nt: TGTGCCAGCAGTCGGACAGACTACGAGCAGTACTTC; CDR3aa: CASSRTDYEQYF
abundance: once; len: 13; d_gene: .; v_gene: TRBV28; j_gene: TRBJ1-1; CDR3nt: TGTGCCACCACAGGGAAGTTGTACACTGAAGCTTTCTTT; CDR3aa: CATTGKLYTEAFF
abundance: .; len: 13; d_gene: TRBD1; v_gene: TRBV7-9; j_gene: TRBJ2-1; CDR3nt: TGTGCCAGCAGCTTACTGGACAGGGGCAAGCAGTTCTTC; CDR3aa: CASSLLDRGKQFF
abundance: .; len: 16; d_gene: .; v_gene: TRBV11-3; j_gene: TRBJ2-2; CDR3nt: TGTGCCAGCAGCTTAGATAGTCAGGGCGCGACCGGGGAGCTGTTTTTT; CDR3aa: CASSLDSQGATGELFF
abundance: .; len: 16; d_gene: .; v_gene: TRBV5-4; j_gene: TRBJ2-1; CDR3nt: TGTGCCAGCAGCCGGGCTGAAGGTGACGTTTACAATGAGCAGTTCTTC; CDR3aa: CASSRAEGDVYNEQFF
abundance: .; len: 14; d_gene: .; v_gene: TRBV7-9; j_gene: TRBJ1-4; CDR3nt: TGTGCCAGCAGCTTAAGTGGGGATGGCGAAAAACTGTTTTTT; CDR3aa: CASSLSGDGEKLFF
abundance: .; len: 12; d_gene: TRBD2; v_gene: TRBV30; j_gene: TRBJ2-7; CDR3nt: TGTGCCTGGGGGGGGGAACCCTACGAGCAGTACTTC; CDR3aa: CAWGGEPYEQYF
abundance: few; len: 14; d_gene: .; v_gene: TRBV9; j_gene: TRBJ1-2; CDR3nt: TGTGCCAGCAGCCCCCAGGGGCAGGGCCGAGGCTACACCTTC; CDR3aa: CASSPQGQGRGYTF
abundance: .; len: 14; d_gene: .; v_gene: TRBV2; j_gene: TRBJ2-3; CDR3nt: TGTGCCAGCAGAAAGTCCCAGGGATCAGATACGCAGTATTTT; CDR3aa: CASRKSQGSDTQYF
abundance: .; len: 14; d_gene: .; v_gene: TRBV30; j_gene: TRBJ2-6; CDR3nt: TGTGCCTGGAGACGGGACTCCGGGGCCAACGTCCTGACTTTC; CDR3aa: CAWRRDSGANVLTF
abundance: .; len: 15; d_gene: TRBD2; v_gene: TRBV11-2; j_gene: TRBJ2-7; CDR3nt: TGTGCCAGCAGCCAAAATAGCGGGACCTCCTTCGAGCAGTACTTC; CDR3aa: CASSQNSGTSFEQYF
abundance: .; len: 21; d_gene: .; v_gene: TRBV12-2; j_gene: TRBJ2-6; CDR3nt: TGTGCAAGTCGCTTAGTATCAGCTATTCGGGACAGGGCTTCTGGGGCCAACGTCCTGACTTTC; CDR3aa: CASRLVSAIRDRASGANVLTF
abundance: .; len: 15; d_gene: TRBD2; v_gene: TRBV5-1; j_gene: TRBJ2-2; CDR3nt: TGCGCCAGCAGCAAACTAGCGGGAGGAACCGGGGAGCTGTTTTTT; CDR3aa: CASSKLAGGTGELFF
abundance: .; len: 13; d_gene: .; v_gene: TRBV5-1; j_gene: TRBJ2-7; CDR3nt: TGCGCCAGCAGCCCGAGACTAGGCTACGAGCAGTACTTC; CDR3aa: CASSPRLGYEQYF
abundance: .; len: 14; d_gene: .; v_gene: TRBV9; j_gene: TRBJ2-7; CDR3nt: TGTGCCAGCAGCGTTGGGACCCCCTCCTACGAGCAGTACTTC; CDR3aa: CASSVGTPSYEQYF
abundance: .; len: 15; d_gene: .; v_gene: TRBV28; j_gene: TRBJ1-5; CDR3nt: TGTGCCAGCAGCGCGGGACGAAATAGCAATCAGCCCCAGCATTTT; CDR3aa: CASSAGRNSNQPQHF
abundance: .; len: 14; d_gene: .; v_gene: TRBV19; j_gene: TRBJ1-1; CDR3nt: TGTGCCAGTAGTATAGAGTTGGACACCACTGAAGCTTTCTTT; CDR3aa: CASSIELDTTEAFF